The 9 T cell receptor beta chains below all came from one sample that was sequenced in a study of T cells in Graves' hyperthyroidism and ophthalmopathy (dated by TCRdb to about 2019). Library construction relied on multiplex PCR. Reads for this sample came from an Illumina HiSeq 2000. The TCR beta CDR3 regions were amplified from RNA transcripts. The first round of RT-PCR for the TCR CDR3 was performed with the HTBI primer set and the Qiagen OneStep RT-PCR kit. Clones were called with MiXCR by TCRdb after fastp trimmed the public reads at Q25, and only in-frame beta chains were retained. Every CDR3 protein is listed once, alongside the most common genes and DNA of its rows. In this sample the table shows 94,000 or so distinct CDR3 sequences, approximately 56% of which occur a single time. The top ten clonotypes cover roughly 29% of the sample. Sequenced material: blood. These receptors all stem from a woman between 40 and 50 years old with Graves' hyperthyroidism.

About this clonotype itself: Relative to the germline gene, one junction end is altered; a read error may explain this. This sequence joins TRBV7-9 and TRBJ2-7; TRBD1 is a possible D gene (6 bases). CDR1 and CDR2 from the germline V gene are SEHNR and FQNEAQ (reference sequence). The CDR3 consists of 13 residues. CDR3 residues: CASRPTGPYGQYF. The CDR3 DNA is TGTGCCAGCAGACCGACAGGTCCCTACGGGCAGTACTTC.

V is TRBV6-1 and J is TRBJ2-5; 8 nucleotides match TRBD2. After removal of 7 bases from V and 6 bases from J, the junction contained 16 bases not matched to a gene. Germline assignment: CDR1 MNHNS and CDR2 SASEGT. The CDR3 loop spans 16 amino acids. The CDR3 loop reads CASTLRGGGQGKTQYF. DNA of the CDR3: TGTGCCAGCACCCTACGGGGGGGGGGGCAGGGAAAGACCCAGTACTTC.

On this clonotype: With a much larger clone just one base away, this may be a read error. This chain links TRBV12-3 or TRBV12-4 with TRBJ2-7; D unresolved. The CDR3 is 14 residues long. V was shortened by 0 bases and J by 0 bases, with 6 bases between the two germline ends. The CDR3 DNA reads TGTGCCAGCAGTTTAGCGGGAACCTCCTACGAGCAGTACTTC. Its protein is CASSLAGTSYEQYF.

As to this clonotype: A much larger clone is a single base away; this may be a read error. This chain uses TRBV20-1 with TRBJ2-7; D is ambiguous. CDR1 is DFQATT and CDR2 is SNEGSKA in the germline V gene (reference sequence). The CDR3 contains 12 residues. CDR3 sequence: CSATFKSYEQYF. CDR3 in DNA: TGCAGCGCGACCTTTAAGTCCTACGAGCAGTACTTC.

V gene TRBV9 combines with J gene TRBJ1-3, with D possibly TRBD1 on 6 matching bases. V was pared by 0 bases and J by 4 bases, with 8 bases between. This CDR3 comprises 14 residues. Germline V lookup: CDR1 SGDLS, CDR2 YYNGEE. This CDR3 is CASSVAGAGNTIYF. In DNA form, the CDR3 reads TGTGCCAGCAGCGTAGCAGGGGCGGGAAACACCATATATTTT.

This clonotype was seen ten or more times. V is TRBV20-1 and J is TRBJ1-2, with TRBD1 matching over 8 bases. This CDR3 is built from 13 residues. V shed 1 base, J shed 8 bases, and the junction held 6 bases outside the gene matches. CDR1 and CDR2 (germline): DFQATT, SNEGSKA (reference sequence). The CDR3 region is CSARVGQGKGYTF. DNA of the CDR3: TGCAGTGCTAGAGTCGGACAGGGAAAAGGCTACACCTTC.

The V gene is TRBV20-1, the J gene TRBJ1-1; 8 bases are a match to TRBD1. Trimming at V came to 1 base and at J to 5 bases, leaving 6 bases not matched to a gene. The CDR3 is made up of 14 amino acids. In germline, CDR1 is DFQATT, CDR2 SNEGSKA (reference sequence). CDR3 bases: TGCAGTGCTAGAGGTCCGGACAGGGCAACTGAAGCTTTCTTT. This gives the protein CSARGPDRATEAFF.

The rearrangement uses TRBV12-3 or TRBV12-4 and TRBJ2-7; either TRBD1 or TRBD2 may fit D (6 bases each). V was trimmed by 0 bases and J by 4 bases, leaving 10 bases between them. This CDR3 is built from 14 residues. CDR3 loop: CASSLAGGEYEQYF. The CDR3 DNA reads as TGTGCCAGCAGTTTAGCGGGGGGCGAGTACGAGCAGTACTTC.

The chain recombines TRBV15 with TRBJ1-1, with a possible D match to TRBD1 (6 bases). The CDR3 spans 15 residues. Trimming removed 2 bases at V and 4 bases at J, with 14 bases between. Germline V gene data show CDR1 as LNHNV and CDR2 as YYDKDF (reference sequence). The CDR3 sequence: CATSRKTGLGTEAFF. The CDR3 coding sequence is TGTGCCACCAGCAGAAAGACAGGTTTGGGCACTGAAGCTTTCTTT.